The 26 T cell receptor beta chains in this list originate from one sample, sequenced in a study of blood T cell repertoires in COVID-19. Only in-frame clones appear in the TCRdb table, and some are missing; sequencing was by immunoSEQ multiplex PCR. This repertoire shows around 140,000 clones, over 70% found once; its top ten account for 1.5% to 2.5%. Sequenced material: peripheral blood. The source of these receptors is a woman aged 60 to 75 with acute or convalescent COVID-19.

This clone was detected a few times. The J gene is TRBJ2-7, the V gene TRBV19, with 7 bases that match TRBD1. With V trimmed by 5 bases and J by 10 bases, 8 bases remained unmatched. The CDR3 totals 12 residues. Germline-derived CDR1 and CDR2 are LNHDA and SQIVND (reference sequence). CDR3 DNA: TGTGCCAGTAGTGGGGACAGCATCCAACAGTACTTC. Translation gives CASSGDSIQQYF.

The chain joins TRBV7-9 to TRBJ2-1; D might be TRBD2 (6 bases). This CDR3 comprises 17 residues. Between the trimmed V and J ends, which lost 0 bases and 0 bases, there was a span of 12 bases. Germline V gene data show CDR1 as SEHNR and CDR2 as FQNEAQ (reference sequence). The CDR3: CASSLARGGSSYNEQFF. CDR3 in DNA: TGTGCCAGCAGCTTAGCGCGTGGGGGGAGCTCCTACAATGAGCAGTTCTTC.

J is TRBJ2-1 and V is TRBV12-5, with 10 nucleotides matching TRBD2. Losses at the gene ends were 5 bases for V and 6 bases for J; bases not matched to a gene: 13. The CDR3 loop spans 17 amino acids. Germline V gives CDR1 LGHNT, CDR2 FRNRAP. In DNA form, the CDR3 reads TGTGCTAGTGGTGCGACCGTTAGCGGGAGGTTCCTCAATGAGCAGTTCTTC. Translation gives CASGATVSGRFLNEQFF. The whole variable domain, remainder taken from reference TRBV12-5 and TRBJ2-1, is DARVTQTPRHKVTEMGQEVTMRCQPILGHNTVFWYRQTMMQGLELLAYFRNRAPLDDSGMPKDRFSAEMPDATLATLKIQPSEPRDSAVYFCASGATVSGRFLNEQFFGPGTRLTVL.

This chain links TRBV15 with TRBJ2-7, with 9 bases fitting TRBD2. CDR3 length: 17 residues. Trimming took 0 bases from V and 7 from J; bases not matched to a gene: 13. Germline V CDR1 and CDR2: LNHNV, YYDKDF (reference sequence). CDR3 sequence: CATSRDRGSGSPREQYF. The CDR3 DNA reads TGTGCCACCAGCAGAGATAGAGGTAGCGGGAGTCCGAGGGAGCAGTACTTC. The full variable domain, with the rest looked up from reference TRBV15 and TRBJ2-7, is DAMVIQNPRYQVTQFGKPVTLSCSQTLNHNVMYWYQQKSSQAPKLLFHYYDKDFNNEADTPDNFQSRRPNTSFCFLDIRSPGLGDTAMYLCATSRDRGSGSPREQYFGPGTRLTVT.

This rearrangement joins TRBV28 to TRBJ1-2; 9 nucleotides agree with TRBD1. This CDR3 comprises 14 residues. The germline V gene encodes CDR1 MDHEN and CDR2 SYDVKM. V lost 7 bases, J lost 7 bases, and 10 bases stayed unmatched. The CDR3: CASKQLGQGFGYTF. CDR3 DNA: TGTGCCAGCAAACAACTGGGACAGGGTTTTGGCTACACCTTC.

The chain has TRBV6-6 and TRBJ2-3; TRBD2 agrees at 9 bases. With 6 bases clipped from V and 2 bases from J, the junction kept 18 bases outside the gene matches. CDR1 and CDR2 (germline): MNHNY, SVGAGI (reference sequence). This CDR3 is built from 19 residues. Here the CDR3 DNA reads TGTGCCAGCAGCTTCTCTGGGGGCGCGGGGGGGGCCCACACAGATACGCAGTATTTT. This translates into CASSFSGGAGGAHTDTQYF.

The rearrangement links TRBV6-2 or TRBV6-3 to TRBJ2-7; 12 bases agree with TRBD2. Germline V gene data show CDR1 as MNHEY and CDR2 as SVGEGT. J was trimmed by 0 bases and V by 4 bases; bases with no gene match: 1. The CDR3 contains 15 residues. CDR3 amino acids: CASSSTSGSSYEQYF. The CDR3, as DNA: TGTGCCAGCAGTTCGACTAGCGGGAGCTCCTACGAGCAGTACTTC.

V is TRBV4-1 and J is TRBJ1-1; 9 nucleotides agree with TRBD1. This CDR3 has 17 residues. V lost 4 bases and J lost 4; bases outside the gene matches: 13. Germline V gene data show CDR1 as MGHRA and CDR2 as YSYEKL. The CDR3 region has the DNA TGCGCCAGCAGCCTCCAAGGGACAGGGCCTCTGAGCACTGAAGCTTTCTTT. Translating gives CASSLQGTGPLSTEAFF.

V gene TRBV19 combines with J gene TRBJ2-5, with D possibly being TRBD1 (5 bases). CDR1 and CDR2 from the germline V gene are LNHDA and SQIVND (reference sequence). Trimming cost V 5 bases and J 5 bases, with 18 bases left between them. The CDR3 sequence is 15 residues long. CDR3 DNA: TGTGCCAGTAGTGGGGCTCGCACACCCTGGGAGACCCAGTACTTC. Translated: CASSGARTPWETQYF.

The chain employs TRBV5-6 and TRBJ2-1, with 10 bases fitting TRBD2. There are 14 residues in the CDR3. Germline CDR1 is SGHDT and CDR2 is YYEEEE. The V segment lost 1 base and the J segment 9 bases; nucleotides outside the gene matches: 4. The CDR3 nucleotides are TGTGCCAGCAGCTTGTCTAGCGGGAGAGTTGAGCAGTTCTTC. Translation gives CASSLSSGRVEQFF.

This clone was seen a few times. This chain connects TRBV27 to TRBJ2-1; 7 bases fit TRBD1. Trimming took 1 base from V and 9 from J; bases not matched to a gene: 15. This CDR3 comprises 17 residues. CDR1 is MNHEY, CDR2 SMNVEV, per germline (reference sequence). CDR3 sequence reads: CASSLLDRLSAPGEQFF. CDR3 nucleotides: TGTGCCAGCAGTTTATTGGACAGGCTATCCGCCCCCGGTGAGCAGTTCTTC.

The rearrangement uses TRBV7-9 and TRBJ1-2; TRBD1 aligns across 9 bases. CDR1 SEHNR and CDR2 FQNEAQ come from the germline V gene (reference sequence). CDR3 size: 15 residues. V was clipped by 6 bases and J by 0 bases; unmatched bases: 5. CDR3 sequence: CASRPGQGSNYGYTF. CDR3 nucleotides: TGTGCCAGCAGGCCGGGACAGGGCTCTAACTATGGCTACACCTTC.

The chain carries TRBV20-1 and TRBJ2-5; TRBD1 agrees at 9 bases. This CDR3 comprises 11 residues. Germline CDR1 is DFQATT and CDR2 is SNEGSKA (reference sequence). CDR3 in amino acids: CSVPGQGTQYF. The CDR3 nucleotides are TGCAGCGTACCGGGACAGGGGACCCAGTACTTC.

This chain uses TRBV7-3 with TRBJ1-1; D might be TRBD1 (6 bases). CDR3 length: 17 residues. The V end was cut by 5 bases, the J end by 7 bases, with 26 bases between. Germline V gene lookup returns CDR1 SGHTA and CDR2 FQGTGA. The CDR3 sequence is CASSLRGGSSGVNEAFF. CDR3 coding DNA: TGTGCCAGCAGCCTTAGGGGGGGCTCATCTGGTGTAAATGAAGCTTTCTTT.

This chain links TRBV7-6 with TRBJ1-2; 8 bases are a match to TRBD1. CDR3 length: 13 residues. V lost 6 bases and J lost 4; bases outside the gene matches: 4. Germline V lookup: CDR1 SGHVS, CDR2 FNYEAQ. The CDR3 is CASSFGQGYGYTF. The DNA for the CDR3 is TGTGCCAGCAGTTTCGGACAGGGCTATGGCTACACCTTC.

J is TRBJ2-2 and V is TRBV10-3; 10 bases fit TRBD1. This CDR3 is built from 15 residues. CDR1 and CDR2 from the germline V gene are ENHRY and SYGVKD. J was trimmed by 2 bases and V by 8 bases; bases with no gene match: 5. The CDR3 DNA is TGTGCCATCCAGACAGGGGGCCCCAACACCGGGGAGCTGTTTTTT. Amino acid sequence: CAIQTGGPNTGELFF.

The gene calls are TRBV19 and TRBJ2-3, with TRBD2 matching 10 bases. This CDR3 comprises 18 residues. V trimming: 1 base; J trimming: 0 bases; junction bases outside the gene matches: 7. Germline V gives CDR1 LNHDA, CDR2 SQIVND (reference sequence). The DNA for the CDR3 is TGTGCCAGTAGTATAGCGGCTAGCGGGAGCCCTAGCACAGATACGCAGTATTTT. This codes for CASSIAASGSPSTDTQYF. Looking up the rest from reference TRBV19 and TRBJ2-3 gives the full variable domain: DGGITQSPKYLFRKEGQNVTLSCEQNLNHDAMYWYRQDPGQGLRLIYYSQIVNDFQKGDIAEGYSVSREKKESFPLTVTSAQKNPTAFYLCASSIAASGSPSTDTQYFGPGTRLTVL.

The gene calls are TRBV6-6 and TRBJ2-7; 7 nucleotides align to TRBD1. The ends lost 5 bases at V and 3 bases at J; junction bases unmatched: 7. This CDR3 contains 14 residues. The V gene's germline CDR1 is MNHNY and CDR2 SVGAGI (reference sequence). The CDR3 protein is CASSLPGQYYEQYF. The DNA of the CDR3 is TGTGCCAGCAGTCTACCGGGACAGTACTACGAGCAGTACTTC.

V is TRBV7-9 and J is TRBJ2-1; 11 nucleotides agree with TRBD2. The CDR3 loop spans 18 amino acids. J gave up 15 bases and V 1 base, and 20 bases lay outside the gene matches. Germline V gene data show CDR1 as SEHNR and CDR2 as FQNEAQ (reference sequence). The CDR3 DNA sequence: TGTGCCAGCAGCTTAGGGGTCTTTAGCGGGAGGGCAAAAAATCCCTCGTTCTTC. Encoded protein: CASSLGVFSGRAKNPSFF.

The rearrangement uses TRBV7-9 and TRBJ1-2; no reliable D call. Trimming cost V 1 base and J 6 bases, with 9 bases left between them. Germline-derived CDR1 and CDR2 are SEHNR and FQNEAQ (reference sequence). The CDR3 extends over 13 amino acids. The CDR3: CASSLVNRDGYTF. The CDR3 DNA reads TGTGCCAGCAGCTTAGTTAATCGGGATGGCTACACCTTC.

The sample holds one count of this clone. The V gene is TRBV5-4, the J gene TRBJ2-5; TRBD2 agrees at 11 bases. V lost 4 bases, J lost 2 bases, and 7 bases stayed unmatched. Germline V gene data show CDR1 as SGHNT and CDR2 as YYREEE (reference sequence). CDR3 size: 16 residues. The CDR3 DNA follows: TGTGCCAGCAGCAGAAAGGGACTAGCGGAACAAGAGACCCAGTACTTC. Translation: CASSRKGLAEQETQYF.

The CDR3 spells CAWRDRPNTEAFF. CDR3 DNA: TGTGCCTGGAGGGACAGACCGAACACTGAAGCTTTCTTT. The chain couples TRBV30 to TRBJ1-1; TRBD1 is a possible D gene (6 bases). This CDR3 comprises 13 residues. The germline V gene has CDR1 GTSNPN and CDR2 SVGIG (reference sequence). V was clipped by 3 bases and J by 1 base, with 9 bases between them.

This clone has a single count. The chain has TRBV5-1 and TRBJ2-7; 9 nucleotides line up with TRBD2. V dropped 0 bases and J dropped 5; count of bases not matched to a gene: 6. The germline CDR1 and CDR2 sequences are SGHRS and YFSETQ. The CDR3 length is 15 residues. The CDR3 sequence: CASSLVASGNHEQYF. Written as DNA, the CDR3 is TGCGCCAGCAGCTTGGTCGCTAGCGGGAACCACGAGCAGTACTTC.

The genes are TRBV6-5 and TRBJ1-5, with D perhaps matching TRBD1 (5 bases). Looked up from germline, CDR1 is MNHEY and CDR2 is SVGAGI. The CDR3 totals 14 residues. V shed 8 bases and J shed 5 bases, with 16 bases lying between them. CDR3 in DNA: TGTGCCAGCTCAACTCAGGGAGGGTATCAGCCCCAGCATTTT. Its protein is CASSTQGGYQPQHF.

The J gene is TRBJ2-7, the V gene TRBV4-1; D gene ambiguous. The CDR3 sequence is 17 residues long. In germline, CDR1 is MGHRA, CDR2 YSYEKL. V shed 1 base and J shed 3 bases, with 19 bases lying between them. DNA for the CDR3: TGCGCCAGCAGCCAAGTGGTCCCGGAGCTTTCTTACTACGAGCAGTACTTC. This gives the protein CASSQVVPELSYYEQYF.

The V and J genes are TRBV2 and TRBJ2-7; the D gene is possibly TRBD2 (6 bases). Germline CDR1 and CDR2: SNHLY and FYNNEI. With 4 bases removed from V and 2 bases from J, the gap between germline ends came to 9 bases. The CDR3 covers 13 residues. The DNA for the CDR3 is TGTGCCAGCAGTGTTTTAGCGGCCTACGAGCAGTACTTC. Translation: CASSVLAAYEQYF.